This TCR beta chain was identified in a study of PD-1 blockade in classical Hodgkin lymphoma. Whole-study findings and limits: Relative to healthy donors, newly diagnosed patients reportedly had lower baseline TCR diversity, which was reported as lower still in relapsed/refractory patients.

Data came from immunoSEQ multiplex PCR; TCRdb stores just in-frame clones and leaves some out. The table records about 100,000 clones, over 80% of them present only once. With no exception, relapse followed autologous stem cell transplantation in all patients, and brentuximab vedotin exposure varied. In germline, CDR1 is SGHRS, CDR2 YFSETQ. The CDR3 runs 14 residues. The J segment lost 2 bases and the V segment lost 3 bases, leaving 2 bases of the junction unmatched. Notes on this clone: The antigen is undetermined.

The sequences come from peripheral blood mononuclear cells (PBMCs), collected at baseline. This rearrangement joins TRBV5-1 to TRBJ1-2, with 9 bases identical to TRBD1. This TCR came from a human donor with classical Hodgkin lymphoma. The CDR3 here is CASSSGTGNYGYTF. Written as DNA, the CDR3 is TGCGCCAGCAGCTCCGGGACAGGGAACTATGGCTACACCTTC.